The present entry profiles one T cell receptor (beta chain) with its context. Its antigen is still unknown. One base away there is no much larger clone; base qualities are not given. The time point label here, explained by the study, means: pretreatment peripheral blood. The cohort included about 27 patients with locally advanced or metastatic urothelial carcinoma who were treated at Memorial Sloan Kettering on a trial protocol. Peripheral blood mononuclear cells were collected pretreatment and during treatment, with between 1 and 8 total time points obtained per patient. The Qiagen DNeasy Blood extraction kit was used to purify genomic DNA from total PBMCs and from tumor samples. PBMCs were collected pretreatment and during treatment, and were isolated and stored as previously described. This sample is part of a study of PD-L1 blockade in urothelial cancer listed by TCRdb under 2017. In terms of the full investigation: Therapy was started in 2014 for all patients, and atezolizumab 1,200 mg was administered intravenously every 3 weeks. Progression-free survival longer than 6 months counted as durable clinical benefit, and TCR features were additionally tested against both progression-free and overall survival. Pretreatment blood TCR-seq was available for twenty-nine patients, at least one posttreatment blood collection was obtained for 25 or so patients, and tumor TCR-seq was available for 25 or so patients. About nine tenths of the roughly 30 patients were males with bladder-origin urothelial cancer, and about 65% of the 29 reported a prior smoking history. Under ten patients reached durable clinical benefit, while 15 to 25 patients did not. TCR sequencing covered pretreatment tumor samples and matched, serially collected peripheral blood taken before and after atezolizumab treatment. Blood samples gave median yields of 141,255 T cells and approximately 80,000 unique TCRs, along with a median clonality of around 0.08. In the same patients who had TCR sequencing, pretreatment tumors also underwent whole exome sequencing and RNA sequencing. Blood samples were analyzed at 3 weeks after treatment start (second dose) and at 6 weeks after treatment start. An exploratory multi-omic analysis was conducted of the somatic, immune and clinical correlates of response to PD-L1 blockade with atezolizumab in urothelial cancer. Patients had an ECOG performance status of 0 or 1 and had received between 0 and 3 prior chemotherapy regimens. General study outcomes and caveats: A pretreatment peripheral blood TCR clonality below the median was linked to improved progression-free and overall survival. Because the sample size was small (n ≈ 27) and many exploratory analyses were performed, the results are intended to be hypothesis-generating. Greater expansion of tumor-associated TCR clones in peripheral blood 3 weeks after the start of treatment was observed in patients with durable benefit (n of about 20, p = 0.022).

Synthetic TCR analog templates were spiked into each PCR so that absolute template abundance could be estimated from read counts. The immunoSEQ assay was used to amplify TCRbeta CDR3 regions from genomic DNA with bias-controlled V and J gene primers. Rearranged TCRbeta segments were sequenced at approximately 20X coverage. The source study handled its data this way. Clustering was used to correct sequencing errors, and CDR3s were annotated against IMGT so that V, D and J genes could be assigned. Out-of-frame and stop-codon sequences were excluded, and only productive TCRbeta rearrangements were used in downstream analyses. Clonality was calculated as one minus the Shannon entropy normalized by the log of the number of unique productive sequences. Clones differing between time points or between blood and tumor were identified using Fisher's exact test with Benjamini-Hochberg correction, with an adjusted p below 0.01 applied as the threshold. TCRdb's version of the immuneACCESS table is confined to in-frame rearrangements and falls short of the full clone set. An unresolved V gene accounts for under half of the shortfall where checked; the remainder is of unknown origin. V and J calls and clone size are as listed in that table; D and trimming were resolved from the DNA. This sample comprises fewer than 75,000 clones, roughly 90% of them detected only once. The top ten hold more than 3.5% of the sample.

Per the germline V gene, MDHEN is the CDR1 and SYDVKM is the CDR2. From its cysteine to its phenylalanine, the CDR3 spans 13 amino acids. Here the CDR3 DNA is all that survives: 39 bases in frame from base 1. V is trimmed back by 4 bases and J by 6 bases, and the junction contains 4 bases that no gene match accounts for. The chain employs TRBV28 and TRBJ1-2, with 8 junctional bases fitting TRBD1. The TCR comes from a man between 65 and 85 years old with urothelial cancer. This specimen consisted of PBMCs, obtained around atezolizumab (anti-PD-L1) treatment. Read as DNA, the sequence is TGTGCCAGCAGTTCCGGACAGGGACATGGCTACACCTTC. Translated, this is CASSSGQGHGYTF.